This TCR beta chain was found in a study of T cells of healthy individuals. In this sample, this clonotype turned up many times. A single record per CDR3 protein comes from TCRdb applying MiXCR to the 5' RACE reads. The sample consists of 65,000 to 95,000 distinct CDR3 sequences, 4% to 5.5% of them appearing once. Germline-derived CDR1 and CDR2 are SNHLY and FYNNEI. This CDR3 has 14 residues. V dropped 6 bases and J dropped 0 bases, with 9 bases sitting between them. This chain connects TRBV2 to TRBJ2-4, with D hard to call. The receptor's source is a female donor in good health. CDR3 residues: CASRESGAKNIQYF. CDR3 nucleotides: TGTGCCAGCAGGGAATCAGGAGCCAAAAACATTCAGTACTTC.